Following are 29 T cell receptor beta chains from one sample sequenced in a study of cytomegalovirus exposure and HLA in healthy donors. PCR was performed using 60 Vbeta and 13 Jbeta primers. Only in-frame clones appear in the TCRdb table, and some are missing; sequencing was by immunoSEQ multiplex PCR. The sample consists of about 100,000 clones, 70% to 80% of them appearing once. The sample taken for sequencing was PBMCs. Every receptor here comes from a woman aged 60-75 years in good health and CMV-seropositive.

The rearrangement joins TRBV7-9 to TRBJ2-4; no reliable D call. The CDR3 contains 12 residues. The V end was cut by 5 bases, the J end by 7 bases, with 9 bases between. Germline V gene lookup returns CDR1 SEHNR and CDR2 FQNEAQ (reference sequence). Here the CDR3 DNA reads TGTGCCAGCAGCCCCGAGGTGAACATTCAGTACTTC. Residues: CASSPEVNIQYF.

This rearrangement joins TRBV4-1 to TRBJ1-1; the D gene is possibly TRBD1 (6 bases). Trimming removed 1 base at V and 4 bases at J, with 13 bases between. This CDR3 is 15 amino acids long. Germline V gene data show CDR1 as MGHRA and CDR2 as YSYEKL. In nucleotides, the CDR3 is TGCGCCAGCAGCCAAGGGGGACAAAGCGCCACTGAAGCTTTCTTT. Translating gives CASSQGGQSATEAFF.

The rearrangement joins TRBV2 to TRBJ2-7; D gene ambiguous. The CDR3 sequence is 11 residues long. Trimming cost V 9 bases and J 5 bases, with 11 bases left between them. CDR1 and CDR2 from the germline V gene are SNHLY and FYNNEI. This CDR3 is CASTIHHEQYF. CDR3 nucleotide sequence: TGTGCCAGTACTATACACCACGAGCAGTACTTC.

This sequence joins TRBV7-9 and TRBJ1-4, with 8 bases that match TRBD1. V shed 3 bases, J shed 0 bases, and the junction held 3 bases outside the gene matches. Germline loops: CDR1 SEHNR, CDR2 FQNEAQ (reference sequence). This CDR3 comprises 16 residues. The CDR3 loop reads CASSLDRAATNEKLFF. The CDR3 DNA follows: TGTGCCAGCAGCTTGGACAGGGCAGCAACTAATGAAAAACTGTTTTTT.

This clone has just one count. This chain joins TRBV5-1 and TRBJ2-5; 11 bases are shared with TRBD2. Germline lookup yields CDR1 SGHRS and CDR2 YFSETQ. The V gene end was trimmed by 0 bases and the J gene end by 4 bases; junction bases not matched to a gene: 5. The CDR3 loop spans 16 amino acids. CDR3 DNA: TGCGCCAGCAGCTTGGCCGTAGCGGGAGGGGGAGAGACCCAGTACTTC. It yields the protein CASSLAVAGGGETQYF.

This chain links TRBV9 with TRBJ2-5, with D perhaps TRBD1 (6 bases). The J call may be incorrect, as the DNA end agrees better with TRBJ2-7. Looked up from germline, CDR1 is SGDLS and CDR2 is YYNGEE. The CDR3 is 15 residues long. The CDR3 region has the DNA TGTGCCAGCAGCGTAGGGGGGACACTTTCCTACGAGCAGTACTTC. It yields the protein CASSVGGTLSYEQYF.

V usage is TRBV28 and J usage is TRBJ2-3, with TRBD1 matching 10 bases. After removal of 5 bases from V and 5 bases from J, the junction contained 7 bases not matched to a gene. The CDR3 is 15 residues long. Germline CDR1 is MDHEN and CDR2 is SYDVKM. The CDR3 nucleotides read TGTGCCAGCAGTCACCGGGGACAGGGGTTAGATACGCAGTATTTT. Protein product: CASSHRGQGLDTQYF.

This chain links TRBV5-4 with TRBJ1-1; no definite D call. The germline V and J ends were trimmed by 3 bases and 6 bases, with 21 bases remaining between them. The CDR3 has 16 amino acids. Germline CDR1 is SGHNT and CDR2 is YYREEE (reference sequence). In DNA, the CDR3 is TGTGCCAGCAGCTCGGAGGTAGGAGGCGGCAGTCCTGAAGCTTTCTTT. It translates to CASSSEVGGGSPEAFF.

This chain links TRBV28 with TRBJ2-7; TRBD2 is a possible D gene (5 bases). V lost 8 bases to trimming and J lost 5 bases, with 10 bases between them. The CDR3 totals 11 residues. Germline lookup yields CDR1 MDHEN and CDR2 SYDVKM. CDR3 protein: CASRRGNEQYF. The CDR3 region has the DNA TGTGCCAGCCGGAGAGGGAACGAGCAGTACTTC.

This clone was detected only a few times. V usage is TRBV5-6 and J usage is TRBJ1-1; D is unresolved. V was cut by 4 bases and J by 4 bases, with 17 bases left in between. The length of the CDR3 is 15 residues. Germline CDR1 and CDR2: SGHDT and YYEEEE. CDR3 sequence: CASSPNLLVSTEAFF. Written as DNA, the CDR3 is TGTGCCAGCAGCCCGAACCTACTGGTCTCCACTGAAGCTTTCTTT.

The rearrangement uses TRBV19 and TRBJ2-2; 11 bases line up with TRBD2. There are 15 residues in the CDR3. With 6 bases clipped from V and 2 bases from J, the junction kept 2 bases outside the gene matches. Germline V gene lookup returns CDR1 LNHDA and CDR2 SQIVND (reference sequence). In nucleotides, the CDR3 is TGTGCCAGTAGGGGACTAGCGGCTAACACCGGGGAGCTGTTTTTT. Protein sequence: CASRGLAANTGELFF. Based on the CDR3 plus reference TRBV19 and TRBJ2-2, the full variable domain is DGGITQSPKYLFRKEGQNVTLSCEQNLNHDAMYWYRQDPGQGLRLIYYSQIVNDFQKGDIAEGYSVSREKKESFPLTVTSAQKNPTAFYLCASRGLAANTGELFFGEGSRLTVL.

This clone was picked up a small number of times. The rearrangement joins TRBV11-2 to TRBJ2-1, with D perhaps TRBD2 (6 bases). This CDR3 has 17 amino acids. Trimming cost V 1 base and J 4 bases, with 17 bases left between them. The germline V gene encodes CDR1 SGHAT and CDR2 FQNNGV. The CDR3 reads CASSLVSGRGLYNEQFF. DNA for the CDR3: TGTGCCAGCAGCTTAGTGTCCGGGAGAGGGTTATACAATGAGCAGTTCTTC.

This clone was recorded once. The chain has TRBV27 and TRBJ2-4; 10 nucleotides line up with TRBD2. Germline V gene data show CDR1 as MNHEY and CDR2 as SMNVEV (reference sequence). This CDR3 comprises 16 residues. J lost 1 base, V lost 4 bases, and 4 bases had no gene match. The CDR3 DNA follows: TGTGCCAGCAGTTCCCGGACTAGCGGTGCCAAAAACATTCAGTACTTC. As protein: CASSSRTSGAKNIQYF.

The chain recombines TRBV27 with TRBJ2-5, with 11 positions matching TRBD1. The CDR3 is made up of 18 amino acids. The V gene's germline CDR1 is MNHEY and CDR2 SMNVEV (reference sequence). Trimming cost V 7 bases and J 2 bases; bases outside gene matches: 15. The CDR3: CASKGRDRGKWRQETQYF. CDR3 in DNA: TGTGCCAGCAAAGGACGGGACAGGGGGAAGTGGAGACAAGAGACCCAGTACTTC.

This chain links TRBV9 with TRBJ2-4, with D unclear. The CDR3 runs to 13 residues. V was pared by 0 bases and J by 4 bases, with 5 bases between. Per germline, CDR1 SGDLS and CDR2 YYNGEE. The CDR3 reads CASSVDYKNIQYF. In nucleotides, the CDR3 is TGTGCCAGCAGCGTAGATTATAAAAACATTCAGTACTTC.

The chain carries TRBV25-1 and TRBJ2-7; TRBD1 agrees at 9 bases. Germline CDR1 and CDR2: MGHDK and SYGVNS. The CDR3 is made up of 15 amino acids. Trimming at V came to 6 bases and at J to 4 bases, leaving 10 bases not matched to a gene. As DNA, the CDR3 is TGTGCCAGCAGCCCTTTTAACAGGGGGCAATACGAGCAGTACTTC. It translates to CASSPFNRGQYEQYF.

The rearrangement links TRBV9 to TRBJ2-5, with D hard to call. The CDR3 sequence is 12 residues long. The germline V gene encodes CDR1 SGDLS and CDR2 YYNGEE. Trimming left V 4 bases short and J 5 bases short, with 9 bases between. CDR3 nucleotide sequence: TGTGCCAGCAGCCCAAACTGGGAGACCCAGTACTTC. Translating gives CASSPNWETQYF.

This sequence joins TRBV5-1 and TRBJ1-2; 7 nucleotides line up with TRBD1. CDR1 and CDR2 (germline): SGHRS, YFSETQ. The CDR3 loop spans 13 amino acids. V lost 1 base to trimming and J lost 4 bases; unmatched junction nucleotides: 1. This chain's CDR3 is CASSLTGAYGYTF. CDR3 in DNA: TGCGCCAGCAGCTTGACAGGGGCCTATGGCTACACCTTC.

This clone has only one observation. The V gene is TRBV30, the J gene TRBJ2-7, with 10 bases aligning to TRBD2. Unmatched junction bases numbered 5, after V lost 2 bases and J lost 1 base. The CDR3 totals 15 residues. Germline lookup yields CDR1 GTSNPN and CDR2 SVGIG (reference sequence). CDR3 protein: CAWSRTSGVSYEQYF. CDR3 bases: TGTGCCTGGAGTCGAACTAGCGGGGTATCCTACGAGCAGTACTTC.

This rearrangement joins TRBV10-2 to TRBJ1-2, with D tentatively TRBD1 (6 bases). The CDR3 has 13 residues. V was shortened by 7 bases and J by 4 bases, with 13 bases between the two germline ends. CDR1 is WSHSY, CDR2 SAAADI, per germline. The CDR3 loop reads CASMAGVGYGYTF. The DNA for the CDR3 is TGCGCCAGCATGGCAGGGGTGGGCTATGGCTACACCTTC.

CDR3 DNA sequence: TGTGCCAGCAGCGTAGAACGGGGAGGGCTGAACACTGAAGCTTTCTTT. Translation: CASSVERGGLNTEAFF. V and J are TRBV9 and TRBJ1-1; D ambiguous. The germline gives CDR1 SGDLS, CDR2 YYNGEE. The length of the CDR3 is 16 residues. V dropped 0 bases and J dropped 0 bases, with 12 bases sitting between them.

V usage is TRBV20-1 and J usage is TRBJ1-2; perhaps TRBD1 as D (5 bases). Trimming pared 4 bases from V and 2 bases from J, leaving 5 bases between. The CDR3 covers 11 residues. Germline assignment: CDR1 DFQATT and CDR2 SNEGSKA (reference sequence). CDR3 amino acids: CSATGNYGYTF. In DNA, the CDR3 is TGCAGTGCTACAGGGAACTATGGCTACACCTTC.

The CDR3 DNA reads as TGTGCCAGCAGGGGGGCTAGCGGGTTTTACACCGAGCAGTACTTC. Protein sequence: CASRGASGFYTEQYF. The chain recombines TRBV2 with TRBJ2-7; TRBD2 matches at 8 bases. Germline CDR1 and CDR2: SNHLY and FYNNEI. Trimming took 6 bases from V and 6 from J; bases not matched to a gene: 13. This CDR3 region has 15 residues.

The genes are TRBV18 and TRBJ2-6, with D perhaps TRBD1 (6 bases). V was pared by 3 bases and J by 0 bases, with 15 bases between. This CDR3 has 18 residues. Per the germline V gene, CDR1 is KGHSH and CDR2 is LQKENI. The DNA of the CDR3 is TGTGCCAGCTCACCCCGGGACATCGACTACTCTGGGGCCAACGTCCTGACTTTC. Its translation: CASSPRDIDYSGANVLTF.

The rearrangement joins TRBV9 to TRBJ2-1, with D possibly matching TRBD2 (6 bases). The CDR3 extends over 14 amino acids. The V end lost 2 bases, the J end lost 6 bases, and 12 bases lay between the germline ends. In germline, CDR1 is SGDLS, CDR2 YYNGEE. DNA for the CDR3: TGTGCCAGCAGCGTCTCCGGGAGCCTCAATGAGCAGTTCTTC. Residues: CASSVSGSLNEQFF. Drawing the rest from reference TRBV9 and TRBJ2-1, the complete variable domain is DSGVTQTPKHLITATGQRVTLRCSPRSGDLSVYWYQQSLDQGLQFLIQYYNGEERAKGNILERFSAQQFPDLHSELNLSSLELGDSALYFCASSVSGSLNEQFFGPGTRLTVL.

The chain joins TRBV7-9 to TRBJ1-1, with a tentative D call TRBD1 (5 bases). This CDR3 has 13 residues. V shed 5 bases and J shed 4 bases, with 11 bases lying between them. CDR1 and CDR2 from the germline V gene are SEHNR and FQNEAQ (reference sequence). CDR3 sequence reads: CASSARRGTEAFF. CDR3 DNA sequence: TGTGCCAGCAGCGCCCGGAGGGGCACTGAAGCTTTCTTT.

This chain links TRBV6-5 with TRBJ1-1; unclear D gene. CDR1 and CDR2 from the germline V gene are MNHEY and SVGAGI. Trimming left V 1 base short and J 1 base short, with 10 bases between. The CDR3 sequence is 15 residues long. The CDR3 spells CASSYFGRANTEAFF. CDR3 bases: TGTGCCAGCAGTTACTTCGGGAGGGCGAACACTGAAGCTTTCTTT.

The chain links TRBV4-2 to TRBJ1-1; possible D gene TRBD1, 6 bases. V shed 2 bases and J shed 5 bases, with 9 bases lying between them. CDR1 and CDR2 (germline): LGHNA, YNFKEQ. The CDR3 extends over 13 amino acids. The CDR3 nucleotides are TGTGCCAGCAGCCAAAGGGGGAAGACTGAAGCTTTCTTT. Translating it yields CASSQRGKTEAFF.

The rearrangement links TRBV9 to TRBJ2-7; 7 positions agree with TRBD2. Germline V CDR1 and CDR2: SGDLS, YYNGEE. Trimming removed 2 bases from V and 2 bases from J; junction bases left unmatched: 4. The CDR3 sequence is 14 residues long. The CDR3 loop reads CASSVGDYPYEQYF. The CDR3 DNA sequence: TGTGCCAGCAGCGTTGGGGACTACCCCTACGAGCAGTACTTC.